This passage covers 9 T cell receptor beta chains from one sample sequenced in a study of CD8 T cells in ankylosing spondylitis. TCRdb ran MiXCR on the 5' RACE reads and lists one entry per CDR3 protein. The data show about 330,000 distinct CDR3 sequences, less than 10% seen once. Antigens of these TCRs are unknown. General study results and limits: Several highly homologous variants formed a TCR beta motif that appeared characteristic of ankylosing spondylitis blood.

Sequenced: blood, either unsorted or a sorted T cell fraction (not recorded which). These receptors were obtained from a male donor with ankylosing spondylitis.

The table lists this clonotype with a few counts. The chain is built from TRBV29-1 and TRBJ2-1, with 15 bases lining up with TRBD2. Germline CDR1 SQVTM, CDR2 ANQGSEA. With V trimmed by 7 bases and J by 9 bases, 13 bases remained unmatched. CDR3 length: 16 amino acids. CDR3 in amino acids: CSGRGLAGGGGGEQFF. The CDR3 nucleotides are TGCAGCGGGCGGGGACTAGCGGGAGGAGGAGGGGGTGAGCAGTTCTTC.

Many counts were recorded for this clonotype. J is TRBJ2-3 and V is TRBV24-1; no firm D call. V shed 7 bases and J shed 6 bases, with 7 bases lying between them. Germline V lookup: CDR1 KGHDR, CDR2 SFDVKD. The CDR3 extends over 11 amino acids. The CDR3 is CATRSGDTQYF. In DNA, the CDR3 is TGTGCCACCAGGTCCGGCGATACGCAGTATTTT.

This clonotype has a handful of counts. The rearrangement uses TRBV4-2 and TRBJ2-6; D perhaps matches TRBD1 (5 bases). V was clipped by 3 bases and J by 0 bases, with 12 bases between them. The CDR3 has 17 amino acids. CDR1 LGHNA and CDR2 YNFKEQ come from the germline V gene. The CDR3 region has the DNA TGTGCCAGCAGCCACCTGACAGCTAGCTCTGGGGCCAACGTCCTGACTTTC. This translates into CASSHLTASSGANVLTF.

This clonotype has ten or more counts. The rearrangement joins TRBV5-6 to TRBJ2-1; D might be TRBD2 (6 bases). V was cut by 4 bases and J by 4 bases, with 9 bases left in between. Germline-derived CDR1 and CDR2 are SGHDT and YYEEEE. CDR3 length: 13 amino acids. CDR3 sequence reads: CASSVSGYNEQFF. The CDR3 nucleotides are TGTGCCAGCAGCGTTAGCGGATACAATGAGCAGTTCTTC.

The sample holds many counts of this clonotype. This chain joins TRBV28 and TRBJ2-7, with 10 bases lining up with TRBD2. Per the germline V gene, CDR1 is MDHEN and CDR2 is SYDVKM. The J segment lost 5 bases and the V segment lost 11 bases, leaving 9 bases of the junction unmatched. There are 13 residues in the CDR3. The CDR3 DNA reads TGTGCCGCTACGATGGGACTAGCGAACGAGCAGTACTTC. Encoded protein: CAATMGLANEQYF.

This clonotype came up many times. The CDR3 region is CASSVDVSGRLDTGELFF. CDR3 nucleotides: TGTGCCAGCAGCGTAGATGTTAGCGGGAGGCTCGACACCGGGGAGCTGTTTTTT. The chain carries TRBV9 and TRBJ2-2, with 10 bases matching TRBD2. Germline CDR1 reads SGDLS; CDR2 reads YYNGEE. The CDR3 loop spans 18 amino acids. V gave up 0 bases and J gave up 3 bases; unmatched junction bases: 8.

The CDR3 DNA reads as TGCAGCGTTCGGCCTAGCGGGAACACCGGGGAGCTGTTTTTT. This encodes CSVRPSGNTGELFF. V is TRBV29-1 and J is TRBJ2-2, with 7 nucleotides matching TRBD2. Trimming at V came to 5 bases and at J to 1 base, leaving 4 bases not matched to a gene. Germline V lookup: CDR1 SQVTM, CDR2 ANQGSEA. The length of the CDR3 is 14 residues.

This chain connects TRBV18 to TRBJ1-6, with TRBD1 identical over 9 bases. Germline CDR1 is KGHSH and CDR2 is LQKENI. This CDR3 is 16 amino acids long. V trimming: 2 bases; J trimming: 7 bases; junction bases outside the gene matches: 6. CDR3 DNA sequence: TGTGCCAGCTCACCAATCACGGGACAGGGAAATTCACCCCTCCACTTT. This codes for CASSPITGQGNSPLHF.

Written as DNA, the CDR3 is TGTGCCACCAGTGATAAAACGGGACAGGCGGCAGATACGCAGTATTTT. Encoded protein: CATSDKTGQAADTQYF. The chain employs TRBV24-1 and TRBJ2-3; 8 bases map to TRBD1. Germline loops: CDR1 KGHDR, CDR2 SFDVKD. Germline trimming cut 3 bases from V and 4 bases from J; bases unmatched to any gene: 8. This CDR3 has 16 amino acids.